These 21 T cell receptor beta chains were all obtained from the same sample, sequenced in a study of control samples from healthy donors and cancer patients. Profiled with immunoSEQ multiplex PCR; TCRdb holds only in-frame clones, not every one. The table shows roughly 120,000 clones, with around 91% occurring only once. The source material was PBMCs. These receptors all come from a woman between 45 and 65 years old with colorectal cancer.

This rearrangement joins TRBV3-1 (or the pseudogene TRBV3-2) to TRBJ1-1; 9 nucleotides line up with TRBD1. Losses at the gene ends were 2 bases for V and 1 base for J; bases not matched to a gene: 2. The germline V gene encodes CDR1 LGHDT and CDR2 YNNKEL (reference sequence). This CDR3 spans 15 amino acids. CDR3 region: CASSQMGQGNTEAFF. The CDR3 DNA reads as TGTGCCAGCAGCCAAATGGGACAGGGGAACACTGAAGCTTTCTTT.

J is TRBJ2-1 and V is TRBV6-5; 7 bases agree with TRBD1. CDR1 and CDR2 from the germline V gene are MNHEY and SVGAGI. The length of the CDR3 is 14 residues. J was trimmed by 3 bases and V by 6 bases; bases with no gene match: 5. The CDR3 protein is CASSLRDSYNEQFF. CDR3 nucleotide sequence: TGTGCCAGCAGCCTCCGGGACAGCTACAATGAGCAGTTCTTC.

This chain uses TRBV7-9 with TRBJ1-1; D uncertain. CDR1 and CDR2 (germline): SEHNR, FQNEAQ (reference sequence). This CDR3 contains 13 residues. Trimming pared 2 bases from V and 1 base from J, leaving 5 bases between. As DNA, the CDR3 is TGTGCCAGCAGCTTAAGACAGAACACTGAAGCTTTCTTT. It is translated as CASSLRQNTEAFF.

This clone has just one count. This rearrangement joins TRBV18 to TRBJ2-3; D possibly corresponds to TRBD2 (6 bases). Between the trimmed V and J ends, which lost 6 bases and 3 bases, there was a span of 10 bases. The V gene's germline CDR1 is KGHSH and CDR2 LQKENI. This CDR3 spans 13 amino acids. For the CDR3, the DNA is TGTGCCAGCTCCGGGAGCGGGACAGATACGCAGTATTTT. It is translated as CASSGSGTDTQYF.

The chain has TRBV10-2 and TRBJ2-7, with 7 bases fitting TRBD1. The V gene's germline CDR1 is WSHSY and CDR2 SAAADI. The CDR3 contains 14 residues. Germline trimming cut 2 bases from V and 3 bases from J; bases unmatched to any gene: 4. CDR3: CASSELGQYYEQYF. For the CDR3, the DNA is TGCGCCAGCAGTGAGCTGGGACAGTACTACGAGCAGTACTTC.

The V gene is TRBV11-1, the J gene TRBJ2-5; D is unclear. This CDR3 is 15 amino acids long. V was cut by 3 bases and J by 1 base, with 12 bases left in between. The V gene's germline CDR1 is SGHAT and CDR2 FQDESV (reference sequence). In DNA, the CDR3 is TGTGCCAGCAGCTTGGGATCAACTACCCAAGAGACCCAGTACTTC. This sequence encodes CASSLGSTTQETQYF.

The chain combines TRBV5-1 with TRBJ2-3; 11 bases align to TRBD2. This CDR3 is built from 14 residues. Trimming cost V 5 bases and J 4 bases; bases outside gene matches: 3. The germline V gene encodes CDR1 SGHRS and CDR2 YFSETQ. The CDR3 protein is CASRLAGGSDTQYF. The CDR3 DNA reads as TGCGCCAGCAGGCTAGCGGGGGGATCAGATACGCAGTATTTT.

The chain joins TRBV7-6 to TRBJ2-1, with TRBD2 matching over 14 bases. V trimming: 4 bases; J trimming: 0 bases; junction bases outside the gene matches: 8. The CDR3 consists of 19 residues. From germline, CDR1 is SGHVS and CDR2 FNYEAQ. CDR3 sequence: CASSSQGLAGDGSYNEQFF. Written as DNA, the CDR3 is TGTGCCAGCAGCTCCCAGGGACTAGCGGGGGACGGCTCCTACAATGAGCAGTTCTTC.

As regards this clone: Germline is not matched at one junction end, which may reflect a read error. The chain employs TRBV6-1 and TRBJ1-2; no firm D call. Germline V CDR1 and CDR2: MNHNS, SASEGT. The CDR3 spans 14 residues. This CDR3 reads CASREASANYGYTF. CDR3 nucleotides: TGTGCCAGCAGGGAAGCCTCGGCGAACTATGGCTACACCTTC.

Here the CDR3 reads CASSSAWVGKVGRTEAFF. CDR3 sequence (DNA): TGTGCCAGCAGCTCCGCATGGGTAGGAAAAGTAGGCCGCACTGAAGCTTTCTTT. The chain has TRBV7-2 and TRBJ1-1; D is undetermined. CDR3 length equals 18 residues. CDR1 and CDR2 (germline): SGHTA, FQGNSA. V lost 4 bases and J 4 bases, leaving 25 bases between the germline ends. The whole variable domain, remainder taken from reference TRBV7-2 and TRBJ1-1, is GAGVSQSPSNKVTEKGKDVELRCDPISGHTALYWYRQSLGQGLEFLIYFQGNSAPDKSGLPSDRFSAERTGGSVSTLTIQRTQQEDSAVYLCASSSAWVGKVGRTEAFFGQGTRLTVV.

The chain combines TRBV5-1 with TRBJ2-1; 12 bases map to TRBD2. From germline, CDR1 is SGHRS and CDR2 YFSETQ. The CDR3 is made up of 15 amino acids. The ends lost 5 bases at V and 8 bases at J; junction bases unmatched: 8. CDR3 sequence reads: CASRLTSGSSDEQFF. DNA of the CDR3: TGCGCCAGCAGACTGACTAGCGGGAGTTCCGATGAGCAGTTCTTC.

This clone was recorded once. The chain joins TRBV11-3 to TRBJ2-7, with TRBD2 matching 8 bases. Trimming cost V 4 bases and J 11 bases; bases outside gene matches: 10. This CDR3 comprises 13 residues. Per germline, CDR1 SGHNT and CDR2 YENEEA. In DNA, the CDR3 is TGTGCCAGCAGCTCAACTTCTACGGGGGGGAAGTACTTC. Translation gives CASSSTSTGGKYF.

V is TRBV7-2 and J is TRBJ1-2; D is ambiguous. Germline V gene data show CDR1 as SGHTA and CDR2 as FQGNSA. The CDR3 is 17 amino acids. Trimming removed 5 bases at V and 4 bases at J, with 23 bases between. As DNA, the CDR3 is TGTGCCAGCAGCCCCTCCACGGACCCAACCCGAGGCTATGGCTACACCTTC. As protein: CASSPSTDPTRGYGYTF. Using reference TRBV7-2 and TRBJ1-2 for the parts outside the CDR3, the full variable domain is GAGVSQSPSNKVTEKGKDVELRCDPISGHTALYWYRQSLGQGLEFLIYFQGNSAPDKSGLPSDRFSAERTGGSVSTLTIQRTQQEDSAVYLCASSPSTDPTRGYGYTFGSGTRLTVV.

This chain uses TRBV19 with TRBJ1-2; 9 nucleotides agree with TRBD1. The V and J ends lost 5 bases and 8 bases, in that order; junction bases with no gene match: 6. Per germline, CDR1 LNHDA and CDR2 SQIVND (reference sequence). This CDR3 spans 13 amino acids. The CDR3 is CASSQQGAKGYTF. The CDR3 coding sequence is TGTGCCAGTAGTCAACAGGGGGCGAAGGGCTACACCTTC.

In this sample, this clone turned up once. An end of the junction differs from the germline gene, which may be a read error. The CDR3 loop reads CASSIGDRSNEKLFF. Written as DNA, the CDR3 is TGTGCCAGCAGCATAGGGGACAGAAGCAATGAAAAACTGTTTTTT. The chain couples TRBV13 to TRBJ1-4; 7 nucleotides agree with TRBD1. Germline values: CDR1 PRHDT, CDR2 FYEKMQ (reference sequence). The CDR3 is 15 amino acids. The full variable domain, completed using reference TRBV13 and TRBJ1-4, is AAGVIQSPRHLIKEKRETATLKCYPIPRHDTVYWYQQGPGQDPQFLISFYEKMQSDKGSIPDRFSAQQFSDYHSELNMSSLELGDSALYFCASSIGDRSNEKLFFGSGTQLSVL.

This rearrangement joins TRBV7-6 to TRBJ1-3; D uncertain. The CDR3 totals 16 residues. Germline CDR1 SGHVS, CDR2 FNYEAQ. V was shortened by 3 bases and J by 0 bases, with 12 bases between the two germline ends. Written as DNA, the CDR3 is TGTGCCAGCAGCTTTAGCCATCAGTACTCTGGAAACACCATATATTTT. This encodes CASSFSHQYSGNTIYF.

J is TRBJ2-1 and V is TRBV10-1; D may be TRBD2 (6 bases). V dropped 3 bases and J dropped 5 bases, with 14 bases sitting between them. The CDR3 length is 15 residues. Germline CDR1 is WNHNN and CDR2 is SYGVQD (reference sequence). CDR3 nucleotides: TGCGCCAGCAGTGAACGGGCCAGCGGGCACAATGAGCAGTTCTTC. It is translated as CASSERASGHNEQFF.

The genes are TRBV28 and TRBJ1-2; perhaps TRBD1 as D (5 bases). Germline V gives CDR1 MDHEN, CDR2 SYDVKM. This CDR3 is built from 14 residues. V gave up 6 bases and J gave up 4 bases, with 15 bases separating them. The CDR3 spells CASSLSLGVYGYTF. In DNA, the CDR3 is TGTGCCAGCAGCCTATCCCTGGGGGTCTATGGCTACACCTTC.

This rearrangement joins TRBV7-9 to TRBJ2-5; 7 bases fit TRBD2. The CDR3 length is 14 residues. Trimming at V came to 5 bases and at J to 0 bases, leaving 3 bases not matched to a gene. Germline assignment: CDR1 SEHNR and CDR2 FQNEAQ (reference sequence). The CDR3 reads CASSSGTYQETQYF. In nucleotides, the CDR3 is TGTGCCAGCAGCAGCGGGACGTACCAAGAGACCCAGTACTTC.

This sequence joins TRBV19 and TRBJ2-1, with D unresolved. CDR3 length: 15 amino acids. The germline gives CDR1 LNHDA, CDR2 SQIVND (reference sequence). Trimming cost V 5 bases and J 0 bases, with 11 bases left between them. The CDR3 protein is CASSVDHSSYNEQFF. For the CDR3, the DNA is TGTGCCAGTAGTGTGGACCACTCCTCCTACAATGAGCAGTTCTTC. The full variable domain, its missing parts supplied by reference TRBV19 and TRBJ2-1, is DGGITQSPKYLFRKEGQNVTLSCEQNLNHDAMYWYRQDPGQGLRLIYYSQIVNDFQKGDIAEGYSVSREKKESFPLTVTSAQKNPTAFYLCASSVDHSSYNEQFFGPGTRLTVL.

This chain connects TRBV20-1 to TRBJ2-1; possible D gene TRBD1, 6 bases. CDR3 length: 14 amino acids. Germline V lookup: CDR1 DFQATT, CDR2 SNEGSKA (reference sequence). V dropped 3 bases and J dropped 4 bases, with 13 bases sitting between them. The CDR3 coding sequence is TGCAGTGCTAGTACAGGGCAAACTTACAATGAGCAGTTCTTC. Its translation is CSASTGQTYNEQFF.